This TCR beta chain stems from a study of T cell repertoires in cytomegalovirus infection. Overall study: In public TCR beta signatures, there were indications of both CMV infection and matching HLA type.

Note on this clonotype: Its antigen is as yet unknown.

TCRdb reanalysed the reads using MiXCR and keeps one entry per CDR3 protein. The repertoire holds approximately 1,000,000 distinct CDR3 sequences, with about a third as singletons. Points from the study as a whole: Based on cumulative public TCR beta family frequency, carriers of CMV plus the relevant HLA were identified. CMV-specific HLA-C-restricted TCR beta clonotypes dominated the ex vivo response.

The CDR3 is 17 amino acids. Germline trimming cut 6 bases from V and 0 bases from J; bases unmatched to any gene: 6. Germline CDR1 LGHNA, CDR2 YNFKEQ. The sequence was obtained from a human donor in good health (CMV status not recorded). Some clones in this sample may be carry-over from other donors' samples. The rearrangement uses TRBV4-2 and TRBJ2-6, with 9 bases matching TRBD1. The sample here was cultured CD8+ T cells from PBMCs, taken from culture after CMV antigen stimulation. CDR3 nucleotides: TGTGCCAGCAGGCCTGGGACAGGGTTCTCTGGGGCCAACGTCCTGACTTTC. Encoded protein: CASRPGTGFSGANVLTF.